This T cell receptor beta chain was captured in a study of T cell responses to AZD1222 COVID-19 vaccine. A remark on this clone: Its antigen remains unknown.

This table comes from immunoSEQ multiplex PCR, and its TCRdb copy is limited to in-frame clones, with some not included. This sample has approximately 130,000 clones, with approximately 90% found just once. The study's findings and limits: Along spike, vaccine-associated CD4 TCRs were found throughout, with dominance at 160-218 and 743-854. The study sampled repertoires only after the peak T cell response. At study baseline, merely six AZD1222 recipients were seropositive.

The material was peripheral blood, obtained on day 0 of MenACWY control vaccination. This receptor was identified in an adult in good health.

CDR3 bases: TGTGCCAGCAGTGAACAGGGCACCGGGGAGCTGTTTTTT. Its protein is CASSEQGTGELFF. The chain has TRBV25-1 and TRBJ2-2; a weak D match, TRBD1 (5 bases). The V end was cut by 2 bases, the J end by 4 bases, with 5 bases between. Germline assignment: CDR1 MGHDK and CDR2 SYGVNS. This CDR3 has 13 residues.